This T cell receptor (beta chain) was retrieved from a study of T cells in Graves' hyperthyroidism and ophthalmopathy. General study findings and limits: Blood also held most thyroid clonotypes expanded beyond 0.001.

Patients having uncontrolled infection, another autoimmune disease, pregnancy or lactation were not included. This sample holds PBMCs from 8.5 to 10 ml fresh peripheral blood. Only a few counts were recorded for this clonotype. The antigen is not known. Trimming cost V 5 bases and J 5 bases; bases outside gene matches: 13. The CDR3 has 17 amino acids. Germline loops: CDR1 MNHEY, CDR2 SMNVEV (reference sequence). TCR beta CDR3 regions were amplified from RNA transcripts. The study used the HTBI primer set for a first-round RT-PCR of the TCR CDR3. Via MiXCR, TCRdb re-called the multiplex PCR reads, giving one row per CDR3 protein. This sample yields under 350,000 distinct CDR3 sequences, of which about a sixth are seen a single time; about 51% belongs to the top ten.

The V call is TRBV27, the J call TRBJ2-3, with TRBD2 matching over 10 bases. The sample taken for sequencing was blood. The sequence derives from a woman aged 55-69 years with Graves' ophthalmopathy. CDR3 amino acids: CASSAILLAGVGDTQYF. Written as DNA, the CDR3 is TGTGCCAGCAGTGCCATCCTCCTAGCGGGAGTTGGAGATACGCAGTATTTT.